In this sample, the clone carrying this T cell receptor (beta chain) turned up a few times. Its antigen is currently unknown. The CDR3 sequence is 11 residues long. V was pared by 5 bases and J by 4 bases, with 8 bases between. Looked up from germline, CDR1 is SQVTM and CDR2 is ANQGSEA. These data originate in a study of T cells in Graves' hyperthyroidism and ophthalmopathy. TCR beta CDR3 regions were amplified from RNA transcripts. First-round RT-PCR targeting the TCR CDR3 was performed with the HTBI primer set. TCRdb itself ran the multiplex PCR reads through MiXCR, one entry per CDR3 protein. The sample records around 620,000 distinct CDR3 sequences, under 20% being singletons. Study outcomes and limitations: Model-based prediction identified ophthalmopathy a median around 6.5 months prior to its onset. Appearing also in blood were most of the thyroid clonotypes expanded above 0.001.

Stability of Graves' hyperthyroidism was defined as absent ophthalmopathy progression within 18 months. Exclusion followed for patients with uncontrolled infection, other autoimmune disease, pregnancy or lactation. The chain couples TRBV29-1 to TRBJ1-2; no firm D call. Sequencing input: blood. This receptor was taken from a young woman with Graves' hyperthyroidism. CDR3 residues: CSVSGSYGYTF. For the CDR3, the DNA is TGCAGCGTTAGCGGCAGCTATGGCTACACCTTC.